The 19 T cell receptor beta chains below come from one sample, sequenced in a study of cytomegalovirus exposure and HLA in healthy donors. PCR employed 60 Vbeta and 13 Jbeta primers. TCRdb keeps only in-frame clones here, not all; method: immunoSEQ multiplex PCR. This repertoire shows about 100,000 clones, approximately 81% found once; its top ten account for roughly 4%. Material: PBMCs. These receptors all come from a female donor in good health and CMV-seropositive.

This clone was detected only a few times. V gene TRBV11-2 combines with J gene TRBJ1-5; perhaps TRBD1 as D (6 bases). The CDR3 totals 16 residues. The V and J ends lost 5 bases and 3 bases respectively, with 17 bases between them. Germline V gene lookup returns CDR1 SGHAT and CDR2 FQNNGV. This chain's CDR3 is CASSPGGPGVNQPQHF. The DNA for the CDR3 is TGTGCCAGCAGCCCCGGGGGGCCGGGGGTCAATCAGCCCCAGCATTTT.

This clone showed up just once. The rearrangement joins TRBV30 to TRBJ2-2, with D possibly matching TRBD1 (7 bases). V lost 3 bases and J lost 5, with 13 bases in between. The V gene's germline CDR1 is GTSNPN and CDR2 SVGIG (reference sequence). The CDR3 contains 14 residues. CDR3 DNA sequence: TGTGCCTGGAGGCTACAGGGGAGGACCGGGGAGCTGTTTTTT. It specifies CAWRLQGRTGELFF.

The V call is TRBV15, the J call TRBJ1-5, with 7 positions matching TRBD1. V shed 2 bases and J 5 bases; nucleotides not matched to a gene: 9. CDR1 and CDR2 (germline): LNHNV, YYDKDF (reference sequence). CDR3 length: 16 residues. CDR3 protein: CATSRRAGGRDQPQHF. Written as DNA, the CDR3 is TGTGCCACCAGCAGAAGAGCAGGGGGAAGGGATCAGCCCCAGCATTTT.

The rearrangement joins TRBV27 to TRBJ2-7, with 7 bases identical to TRBD2. Germline CDR1 reads MNHEY; CDR2 reads SMNVEV (reference sequence). The CDR3 extends over 15 amino acids. The V gene end was trimmed by 6 bases and the J gene end by 2 bases; junction bases not matched to a gene: 10. CDR3 coding DNA: TGTGCCAGCAGCTCTAGCGGAGAGGTACCCTACGAGCAGTACTTC. It yields the protein CASSSSGEVPYEQYF.

The table lists this clone with a count of one. The chain carries TRBV6-1 and TRBJ2-3; no reliable D call. Germline V gives CDR1 MNHNS, CDR2 SASEGT. CDR3 length: 14 amino acids. V was clipped by 4 bases and J by 11 bases, with 19 bases between them. Written as DNA, the CDR3 is TGTGCCAGCAGTGTGACAATCGGCTCCCAGAAGCAGTATTTT. It yields the protein CASSVTIGSQKQYF.

DNA of the CDR3: TGCGCCAGCAGGTTCAGGGGCTACGAGCAGTACTTC. Protein product: CASRFRGYEQYF. This chain links TRBV4-3 with TRBJ2-7, with a tentative D call TRBD1 (6 bases). The CDR3 extends over 12 amino acids. Germline V CDR1 and CDR2: LGHNA, YSLEER. V shed 6 bases and J shed 3 bases, with 9 bases lying between them.

The J gene is TRBJ2-3, the V gene TRBV7-9; possible D gene TRBD2, 5 bases. The V end was cut by 5 bases, the J end by 3 bases, with 24 bases between. This CDR3 has 18 residues. In germline, CDR1 is SEHNR, CDR2 FQNEAQ (reference sequence). The DNA of the CDR3 is TGTGCCAGCAGCCCACCCCACGAGAACTACAGAGGGACAGATACGCAGTATTTT. Translating it yields CASSPPHENYRGTDTQYF.

The chain links TRBV4-2 to TRBJ2-5; 12 bases are a match to TRBD2. The assigned J gene may be wrong: the sequence end matches TRBJ2-7 better. The CDR3 spans 16 residues. Germline assignment: CDR1 LGHNA and CDR2 YNFKEQ. The CDR3 DNA is TGTGCCAGCAGCTGGACTAGCGGGGAAAGCTCCTACGAGCAGTACTTC. Translation gives CASSWTSGESSYEQYF.

The CDR3 is CASSLGLVYNEQFF. Written as DNA, the CDR3 is TGTGCCAGCAGCTTAGGACTAGTGTACAATGAGCAGTTCTTC. The rearrangement uses TRBV11-2 and TRBJ2-1; the D gene is possibly TRBD2 (6 bases). V was cut by 1 base and J by 4 bases, with 8 bases left in between. The CDR3 runs to 14 residues. Per the germline V gene, CDR1 is SGHAT and CDR2 is FQNNGV.

The J gene is TRBJ2-3, the V gene TRBV30; 7 bases line up with TRBD2. The CDR3 covers 15 residues. Germline V gives CDR1 GTSNPN, CDR2 SVGIG (reference sequence). Losses at the gene ends were 1 base for V and 1 base for J; bases not matched to a gene: 5. DNA for the CDR3: TGTGCCTGGAGTGCTGGGCGGGAGCGCACAGATACGCAGTATTTT. Its protein product is CAWSAGRERTDTQYF.

The chain employs TRBV4-1 and TRBJ1-5; 10 positions match TRBD1. Per germline, CDR1 MGHRA and CDR2 YSYEKL. V gave up 3 bases and J gave up 2 bases; unmatched junction bases: 7. The CDR3 runs 17 residues. As DNA, the CDR3 is TGCGCCAGCAGCCAGGTATTAGGGACAGGGGGCAATCAGCCCCAGCATTTT. This gives the protein CASSQVLGTGGNQPQHF.

J is TRBJ1-6 and V is TRBV27, with TRBD1 matching over 11 bases. With 7 bases clipped from V and 6 bases from J, the junction kept 5 bases outside the gene matches. The CDR3 is 15 residues long. Germline-derived CDR1 and CDR2 are MNHEY and SMNVEV (reference sequence). Here the CDR3 DNA reads TGTGCCAGCACTCGGACAGGGGGCGGTAATTCACCCCTCCACTTT. It is translated as CASTRTGGGNSPLHF.

This clone was observed a single time. The V call is TRBV27, the J call TRBJ2-2; 8 bases are a match to TRBD1. From germline, CDR1 is MNHEY and CDR2 SMNVEV (reference sequence). CDR3 length: 19 residues. J gave up 2 bases and V 5 bases, and 16 bases lay outside the gene matches. The CDR3 bases are TGTGCCAGCAGTCTCTCGGGGACAGGATCCTATCGAAACACCGGGGAGCTGTTTTTT. Translated, it gives CASSLSGTGSYRNTGELFF.

This chain connects TRBV30 to TRBJ1-3; D unclear. Trimming removed 3 bases at V and 4 bases at J, with 13 bases between. CDR3 size: 14 residues. Germline V gene data show CDR1 as GTSNPN and CDR2 as SVGIG (reference sequence). DNA for the CDR3: TGTGCCTGGAGCACCCCGGGAGGCGGAAACACCATATATTTT. This codes for CAWSTPGGGNTIYF.

This rearrangement joins TRBV6-1 to TRBJ2-2; 7 nucleotides align to TRBD2. Trimming took 2 bases from V and 4 from J; bases not matched to a gene: 7. The CDR3 runs 16 residues. CDR1 and CDR2 (germline): MNHNS, SASEGT. The CDR3 spells CASSEILAAVTGELFF. CDR3 bases: TGTGCCAGCAGTGAAATCCTAGCGGCCGTCACCGGGGAGCTGTTTTTT.

The rearrangement joins TRBV4-3 to TRBJ2-3, with unresolved D. Per the germline V gene, CDR1 is LGHNA and CDR2 is YSLEER. V was pared by 3 bases and J by 6 bases, with 10 bases between. The CDR3 totals 13 residues. The CDR3: CASSQSQVDTQYF. The CDR3 DNA reads TGCGCCAGCAGCCAGTCTCAGGTGGATACGCAGTATTTT.

This chain connects TRBV5-1 to TRBJ2-5; TRBD2 might be the D (5 bases). Germline loops: CDR1 SGHRS, CDR2 YFSETQ. Trimming cost V 0 bases and J 5 bases, with 8 bases left between them. There are 13 residues in the CDR3. CDR3 in DNA: TGCGCCAGCAGCTTGGCGGGGTCTGAGACCCAGTACTTC. It is translated as CASSLAGSETQYF.

The chain's CDR3 is CASSYRPSNEKLFF. Here the CDR3 DNA reads TGTGCCAGCAGCTACAGACCCTCTAATGAAAAACTGTTTTTT. The chain links TRBV7-9 to TRBJ1-4; D is unclear. Trimming cost V 4 bases and J 3 bases, with 9 bases left between them. The CDR3 has 14 amino acids. Looked up from germline, CDR1 is SEHNR and CDR2 is FQNEAQ (reference sequence).

This clone has a handful of counts. V is TRBV30 and J is TRBJ2-1, with D unresolved. V shed 6 bases and J shed 2 bases, with 11 bases lying between them. The CDR3 totals 13 residues. CDR1 GTSNPN and CDR2 SVGIG come from the germline V gene (reference sequence). As DNA, the CDR3 is TGTGCCTGCGTCGCAGGAACCTACAATGAGCAGTTCTTC. Encoded protein: CACVAGTYNEQFF.